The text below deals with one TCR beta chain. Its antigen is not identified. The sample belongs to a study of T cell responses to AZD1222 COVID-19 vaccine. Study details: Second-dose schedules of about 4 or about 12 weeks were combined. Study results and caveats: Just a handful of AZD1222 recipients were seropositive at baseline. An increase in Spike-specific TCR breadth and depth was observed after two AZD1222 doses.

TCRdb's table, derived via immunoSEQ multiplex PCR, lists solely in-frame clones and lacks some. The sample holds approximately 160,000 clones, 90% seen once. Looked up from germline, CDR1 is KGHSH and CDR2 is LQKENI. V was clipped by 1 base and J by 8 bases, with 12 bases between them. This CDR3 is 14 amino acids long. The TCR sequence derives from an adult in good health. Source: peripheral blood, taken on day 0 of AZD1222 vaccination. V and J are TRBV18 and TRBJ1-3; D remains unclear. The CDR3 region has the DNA TGTGCCAGCTCACCACAAGGCAGGTCACACACCATATATTTT. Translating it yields CASSPQGRSHTIYF.